Each of the 24 T cell receptor beta chains below was sequenced from the same sample in a study of human T cells and chemical hapten exposure. The time point is: patch test 1, 2 weeks after DPC sensitization. As to treatment: therapeutic diphenylcyclopropenone sensitization with weekly scalp DPC. TCRdb re-derived calls from the RACE reads in MiXCR, one entry per CDR3 protein. The data show 65,000 to 80,000 distinct CDR3 sequences, under 13% seen once. Sample: whole blood, taken in connection with sensitization to the hapten diphenylcyclopropenone (DPC). The receptors were gathered from a woman in her fifties or sixties with alopecia areata. Some clones in this sample may be carry-over from other donors' samples.

The sample holds a few counts of this clonotype. The chain combines TRBV10-1 with TRBJ2-2, with 8 bases that match TRBD1. Germline V gives CDR1 WNHNN, CDR2 SYGVQD (reference sequence). The CDR3 runs 14 residues. V lost 6 bases to trimming and J lost 7 bases; unmatched junction nucleotides: 7. The DNA for the CDR3 is TGCGCCAGCAGAGCAGGGGGCGCGGGCGGGGAGCTGTTTTTT. Its protein product is CASRAGGAGGELFF.

Concerning this clonotype itself: A much bigger clone sits one base away, suggesting this may be a read error. V usage is TRBV14 and J usage is TRBJ1-1, with unresolved D. The germline CDR1 and CDR2 sequences are SGHDN and FVKESK. CDR3 length: 11 amino acids. The chain's CDR3 is CVSSKAIEAFF. The CDR3, as DNA: TGTGTCAGCAGCAAGGCGATTGAAGCTTTCTTT.

This clonotype came up a few times. The gene calls are TRBV7-2 and TRBJ2-7, with 7 nucleotides matching TRBD1. With V trimmed by 5 bases and J by 6 bases, 16 bases remained unmatched. CDR1 SGHTA and CDR2 FQGNSA come from the germline V gene. There are 16 residues in the CDR3. The CDR3 protein is CASSPGRQGGLGEQYF. The CDR3 DNA reads as TGTGCCAGCAGCCCCGGAAGACAGGGCGGGCTTGGCGAGCAGTACTTC.

The rearrangement joins TRBV7-3 to TRBJ2-3; D is undetermined. V lost 0 bases to trimming and J lost 2 bases, with 9 bases between them. Germline CDR1 reads SGHTA; CDR2 reads FQGTGA. There are 15 residues in the CDR3. CDR3 DNA sequence: TGTGCCAGCAGCTTAACGGCCTCAATCACAGATACGCAGTATTTT. It encodes CASSLTASITDTQYF.

This clonotype was observed a handful of times. V and J are TRBV7-2 and TRBJ2-1; the match to TRBD2 covers 13 bases. The CDR3 is 15 amino acids. Per the germline V gene, CDR1 is SGHTA and CDR2 is FQGNSA. V trimming: 8 bases; J trimming: 9 bases; junction bases outside the gene matches: 10. The CDR3 reads CASGRLAGGGGEQFF. The CDR3 DNA sequence: TGTGCCAGCGGGAGACTAGCGGGAGGAGGGGGTGAGCAGTTCTTC.

This clonotype was found many times. The chain carries TRBV7-6 and TRBJ1-1, with 7 bases aligning to TRBD1. Germline CDR1 SGHVS, CDR2 FNYEAQ. The CDR3 length is 13 residues. V lost 5 bases, J lost 4 bases, and 4 bases stayed unmatched. CDR3 in DNA: TGTGCCAGCAGCCCGCAGGGGGGCACTGAAGCTTTCTTT. Amino acid sequence: CASSPQGGTEAFF.

This clonotype showed up many times. The rearrangement joins TRBV27 to TRBJ2-3; 11 bases are shared with TRBD2. The CDR3 loop spans 17 amino acids. Germline V gene sequence: CDR1 MNHEY, CDR2 SMNVEV (reference sequence). V shed 2 bases, J shed 2 bases, and the junction held 6 bases outside the gene matches. CDR3 bases: TGTGCCAGCAGTTTAGACTTAGCGGGAGGGGCCACAGATACGCAGTATTTT. The encoded protein is CASSLDLAGGATDTQYF.

At least ten counts were recorded for this clonotype. The V call is TRBV30, the J call TRBJ2-5; a possible D gene is TRBD1 (5 bases). The V gene's germline CDR1 is GTSNPN and CDR2 SVGIG (reference sequence). Trimming stripped 3 bases from V and 2 bases from J, with 16 bases between. CDR3 length equals 15 residues. The CDR3 region has the DNA TGTGCCTGGAGAAAGAGTCAGGGCATACAAGAGACCCAGTACTTC. This codes for CAWRKSQGIQETQYF.

The chain is built from TRBV29-1 and TRBJ2-1, with TRBD1 matching over 9 bases. V lost 6 bases and J lost 4; bases outside the gene matches: 4. This CDR3 is built from 13 residues. The V gene's germline CDR1 is SQVTM and CDR2 ANQGSEA. The CDR3 nucleotides are TGCAGCGTCCCGGGACAGGGATACAATGAGCAGTTCTTC. As protein: CSVPGQGYNEQFF.

This clonotype was recorded a few times. This chain joins TRBV29-1 and TRBJ2-2; no clear D gene. Trimming left V 4 bases short and J 1 base short, with 13 bases between. The CDR3 covers 15 residues. Germline V gene lookup returns CDR1 SQVTM and CDR2 ANQGSEA. CDR3 region: CSVGQSSRNTGELFF. Here the CDR3 DNA reads TGCAGCGTTGGTCAGTCTTCCCGGAACACCGGGGAGCTGTTTTTT.

Ten or more counts support this clonotype. This chain links TRBV20-1 with TRBJ2-3, with D possibly matching TRBD2 (5 bases). Trimming took 6 bases from V and 5 from J, leaving 12 bases between them. CDR3 length: 12 residues. CDR1 is DFQATT and CDR2 is SNEGSKA in the germline V gene (reference sequence). CDR3 region: CSAPYRGDTQYF. CDR3 sequence (DNA): TGCAGTGCCCCTTACCGGGGAGATACGCAGTATTTT.

The chain has TRBV14 and TRBJ1-6; D unclear. Germline V gene lookup returns CDR1 SGHDN and CDR2 FVKESK. Deletions cut 0 bases from V and 6 bases from J, with 9 bases between. The CDR3 has 15 amino acids. The CDR3 nucleotides are TGTGCCAGCAGCCAAGAGTTGGGCAGTAATTCACCCCTCCACTTT. Residues: CASSQELGSNSPLHF.

The chain carries TRBV20-1 and TRBJ2-7; D possibly corresponds to TRBD1 (6 bases). The germline gives CDR1 DFQATT, CDR2 SNEGSKA (reference sequence). Trimming pared 4 bases from V and 6 bases from J, leaving 16 bases between. The CDR3 covers 13 residues. CDR3 sequence (DNA): TGCAGTGCTATAGACAGGCCCCTAGCCGAGCAGTACTTC. Protein sequence: CSAIDRPLAEQYF.

In its sample, this clonotype was seen a few times. V usage is TRBV29-1 and J usage is TRBJ2-5; possibly TRBD2 for D (7 bases). V was trimmed by 4 bases and J by 5 bases, leaving 17 bases between them. Germline V lookup: CDR1 SQVTM, CDR2 ANQGSEA. The CDR3 is made up of 14 amino acids. In DNA, the CDR3 is TGCAGCGTTGCCGGTAGGGGGGGTGGTGAGACCCAGTACTTC. Translation gives CSVAGRGGGETQYF.

The CDR3 coding sequence is TGTGCCAGCAGCTTAAGGGCGGCACAAAGGGCATATACGCAGTATTTT. Translation: CASSLRAAQRAYTQYF. This chain uses TRBV7-2 with TRBJ2-3; no definite D call. CDR1 is SGHTA and CDR2 is FQGNSA in the germline V gene. V lost 2 bases to trimming and J lost 7 bases, with 19 bases between them. The CDR3 loop spans 16 amino acids.

This clonotype was recorded a few times. This chain connects TRBV2 to TRBJ2-2; maybe TRBD1 (6 bases). This CDR3 is 12 amino acids long. From germline, CDR1 is SNHLY and CDR2 FYNNEI. The V end was cut by 6 bases, the J end by 10 bases, with 12 bases between. In DNA form, the CDR3 reads TGTGCCAGCAGCGAGACAGGCGAGGAGCTGTTTTTT. It translates to CASSETGEELFF.

The sample holds a few counts of this clonotype. The chain joins TRBV29-1 to TRBJ2-1, with 7 bases fitting TRBD2. The germline V gene encodes CDR1 SQVTM and CDR2 ANQGSEA. V was clipped by 4 bases and J by 0 bases; unmatched bases: 3. CDR3 length equals 14 residues. CDR3 bases: TGCAGCGTTGTTGGCGGGGGCTCCTACAATGAGCAGTTCTTC. It specifies CSVVGGGSYNEQFF.

This clonotype was seen more than once but under ten times. The chain recombines TRBV11-2 with TRBJ2-2; no clear D. This CDR3 has 12 residues. Germline V gives CDR1 SGHAT, CDR2 FQNNGV. V lost 3 bases and J 7 bases, leaving 6 bases between the germline ends. The CDR3 protein is CASSLLGGELFF. For the CDR3, the DNA is TGTGCCAGCAGCTTGCTTGGCGGGGAGCTGTTTTTT.

This chain connects TRBV20-1 to TRBJ2-3; no clear D. CDR1 and CDR2 (germline): DFQATT, SNEGSKA (reference sequence). Trimming removed 3 bases from V and 5 bases from J, with 9 bases in between. The CDR3 totals 12 residues. The CDR3 DNA follows: TGCAGTGCTAGTGGGGTCTTAGATACGCAGTATTTT. This gives the protein CSASGVLDTQYF.

The rearrangement uses TRBV5-1 and TRBJ2-2; tentatively, D is TRBD1 or TRBD2 (5 bases each). Germline V gene data show CDR1 as SGHRS and CDR2 as YFSETQ. This CDR3 region has 15 residues. Trimming cost V 3 bases and J 4 bases, with 13 bases left between them. CDR3 bases: TGCGCCAGCAGCTCCGGGACCTTGAGCACCGGGGAGCTGTTTTTT. It encodes CASSSGTLSTGELFF.

The chain is built from TRBV18 and TRBJ2-1; D is possibly TRBD1 (5 bases). The germline CDR1 and CDR2 sequences are KGHSH and LQKENI. Deletions cut 2 bases from V and 0 bases from J, with 8 bases between. This CDR3 has 15 amino acids. The CDR3 nucleotides are TGTGCCAGCTCACCATCAGGGCCCTCCTACAATGAGCAGTTCTTC. It codes for CASSPSGPSYNEQFF. Variable domain in full (rest from reference TRBV18 and TRBJ2-1): NAGVMQNPRHLVRRRGQEARLRCSPMKGHSHVYWYRQLPEEGLKFMVYLQKENIIDESGMPKERFSAEFPKEGPSILRIQQVVRGDSAAYFCASSPSGPSYNEQFFGPGTRLTVL.

The chain recombines TRBV24-1 with TRBJ1-2, with TRBD1 matching 9 bases. V lost 2 bases, J lost 5 bases, and 2 bases stayed unmatched. The CDR3 has 14 residues. Per the germline V gene, CDR1 is KGHDR and CDR2 is SFDVKD. In DNA form, the CDR3 reads TGTGCCACCAGTGATTGGGGACAGGGATATGGCTACACCTTC. Protein product: CATSDWGQGYGYTF.

The chain recombines TRBV30 with TRBJ2-3; D uncertain. The CDR3 sequence is 10 residues long. The germline V gene encodes CDR1 GTSNPN and CDR2 SVGIG (reference sequence). V dropped 2 bases and J dropped 9 bases, with 6 bases sitting between them. The CDR3 DNA is TGTGCCTGGAGTTCGCGGACGCAGTATTTT. Amino acids: CAWSSRTQYF. Complete variable domain (other parts from reference TRBV30 and TRBJ2-3): SQTIHQWPATLVQPVGSPLSLECTVEGTSNPNLYWYRQAAGRGLQLLFYSVGIGQISSEVPQNLSASRPQDRQFILSSKKLLLSDSGFYLCAWSSRTQYFGPGTRLTVL.

The chain uses TRBV28 and TRBJ2-7, with 7 nucleotides matching TRBD1. In germline, CDR1 is MDHEN, CDR2 SYDVKM. The CDR3 extends over 14 amino acids. The V and J ends lost 4 bases and 6 bases, in that order; junction bases with no gene match: 9. CDR3 region: CASSSQGNLGEQYF. CDR3 DNA sequence: TGTGCCAGCAGTTCACAGGGGAACCTTGGCGAGCAGTACTTC.